This is a list of T cell receptor beta chains from one sample in a study of cytomegalovirus exposure and HLA in healthy donors. Assay: immunoSEQ multiplex PCR; the TCRdb copy retains only in-frame clones and omits some. The table lists some 110,000 clones, over 65% of them singletons. The source material was PBMCs. These receptors were obtained from a man aged 40-49 years in good health and CMV-seropositive. Both conserved end residues are part of each CDR3. The D gene is left open where the match is weak. The size of a clone is reported for some rows only, either as once, few or many, or as a class for expanded clones.

d_gene	j_gene	v_gene	abundance	len	CDR3aa	CDR3nt
TRBD2	TRBJ2-5	TRBV5-1	once	15	CASSYSGGYQETQYF	TGCGCCAGCAGCTACAGCGGGGGGTACCAAGAGACCCAGTACTTC
TRBD1	TRBJ1-3	TRBV4-1	.	14	CASRDRGLGNTIYF	TGCGCCAGCCGGGACAGGGGGCTTGGAAACACCATATATTTT
.	TRBJ1-2	TRBV4-3	.	12	CASSQAQSGYTF	TGCGCCAGCAGCCAAGCACAGTCGGGCTACACCTTC
.	TRBJ1-1	TRBV5-1	.	14	CASSLNTGNTEAFF	TGCGCCAGCAGCTTAAACACGGGGAACACTGAAGCTTTCTTT
.	TRBJ1-4	TRBV2	.	13	CASRGGQVEKLFF	TGTGCCAGCAGGGGGGGGCAGGTTGAAAAACTGTTTTTT
.	TRBJ1-1	TRBV2	.	11	CASSVDTEAFF	TGTGCCAGCAGTGTCGACACTGAAGCTTTCTTT
.	TRBJ2-7	TRBV23-1	.	18	CASSRIVTGFEEDYEQYF	TGCGCCAGCAGCCGTATCGTAACAGGGTTTGAAGAGGACTACGAGCAGTACTTC
.	TRBJ2-3	TRBV4-3	.	15	CASSPERNTEDTQYF	TGCGCCAGCAGCCCCGAGCGAAATACGGAAGATACGCAGTATTTT
TRBD1	TRBJ1-1	TRBV4-2	.	14	CASSRQGSNTEAFF	TGTGCCAGCAGCCGACAGGGTTCGAACACTGAAGCTTTCTTT
.	TRBJ1-1	TRBV15	few	13	CATSRDRGIEAFF	TGTGCCACCAGCAGAGATCGGGGGATTGAAGCTTTCTTT
.	TRBJ1-5	TRBV11-3	.	13	CASSLGQNQPQHF	TGTGCCAGCAGCTTAGGACAGAATCAGCCCCAGCATTTT
TRBD1	TRBJ2-1	TRBV11-3	once	18	CASSLDWGGQGFYNEQFF	TGTGCCAGCAGCTTAGATTGGGGGGGACAGGGATTCTACAATGAGCAGTTCTTC
.	TRBJ2-3	TRBV18	.	16	CASSPLTGTSTDTQYF	TGTGCCAGCTCACCCTTGACAGGGACTAGCACAGATACGCAGTATTTT
.	TRBJ2-1	TRBV4-1	.	16	CASSQDLASYLNEQFF	TGCGCCAGCAGCCAAGATCTGGCTTCTTACCTCAATGAGCAGTTCTTC
TRBD1	TRBJ2-5	TRBV28	.	15	CASSSPDRVRETQYF	TGTGCCAGCAGTTCGCCAGACAGGGTGAGGGAGACCCAGTACTTC
.	TRBJ2-2	TRBV7-2	.	16	CASSLEPGLYTGELFF	TGTGCCAGCAGCTTAGAGCCCGGACTGTACACCGGGGAGCTGTTTTTT
.	TRBJ1-5	TRBV7-9	.	15	CASSSHDTFGQPQHF	TGTGCCAGCAGCTCCCATGACACGTTCGGTCAGCCCCAGCATTTT
.	TRBJ1-6	TRBV7-9	few	14	CASSRFGDNSPLHF	TGTGCCAGCAGCCGATTCGGGGATAATTCACCCCTCCACTTT
TRBD2	TRBJ2-1	TRBV2	.	13	CASGTSGNNEQFF	TGTGCCAGCGGGACTAGCGGGAACAATGAGCAGTTCTTC
.	TRBJ1-5	TRBV30	few	16	CAWSFAGAGSNQPQHF	TGTGCCTGGTCCTTCGCGGGGGCGGGGAGTAATCAGCCCCAGCATTTT
TRBD1	TRBJ2-5	TRBV10-3	few	13	CAIGTGSIETQYF	TGTGCCATCGGGACAGGGTCTATAGAGACCCAGTACTTC
.	TRBJ2-7	TRBV15	.	13	CATSTGTTYEQYF	TGTGCCACCAGCACCGGGACAACTTACGAGCAGTACTTC
.	TRBJ2-7	TRBV28	.	14	CASVQTLPPYEQYF	TGTGCCAGCGTCCAAACCCTACCTCCCTACGAGCAGTACTTC
.	TRBJ2-5	TRBV25-1	.	14	CASRWGLGVETQYF	TGTGCCAGCAGATGGGGCTTGGGTGTGGAGACCCAGTACTTC
TRBD1	TRBJ2-7	TRBV4-3	.	17	CASSQNAPGQGAHEQYF	TGCGCCAGCAGCCAAAACGCCCCCGGACAGGGGGCCCACGAGCAGTACTTC
TRBD2	TRBJ2-5	TRBV5-6	.	18	CASNLISTSGGLQETQYF	TGTGCCAGCAACCTAATCTCCACTAGCGGGGGACTCCAAGAGACCCAGTACTTC
.	TRBJ1-1	TRBV7-9	.	14	CASSSSGTRAEAFF	TGTGCCAGCAGCTCCAGCGGGACTAGGGCTGAAGCTTTCTTT
TRBD1	TRBJ2-2	TRBV6-5	few	15	CASSPGQGTAGELFF	TGTGCCAGCAGTCCGGGACAGGGGACGGCCGGGGAGCTGTTTTTT
TRBD2	TRBJ2-1	TRBV7-9	.	18	CSSSLDNLLAGGGNEQFF	TGTTCCAGCAGCTTGGACAATCTACTAGCGGGAGGGGGGAATGAGCAGTTCTTC
.	TRBJ1-1	TRBV4-1	.	16	CASSQTGGNSRTEAFF	TGCGCCAGCAGCCAAACGGGGGGCAATTCAAGGACTGAAGCTTTCTTT
.	TRBJ2-2	TRBV6-5	.	13	CASSFLGAGELFF	TGTGCCAGCAGTTTCTTGGGCGCCGGGGAGCTGTTTTTT